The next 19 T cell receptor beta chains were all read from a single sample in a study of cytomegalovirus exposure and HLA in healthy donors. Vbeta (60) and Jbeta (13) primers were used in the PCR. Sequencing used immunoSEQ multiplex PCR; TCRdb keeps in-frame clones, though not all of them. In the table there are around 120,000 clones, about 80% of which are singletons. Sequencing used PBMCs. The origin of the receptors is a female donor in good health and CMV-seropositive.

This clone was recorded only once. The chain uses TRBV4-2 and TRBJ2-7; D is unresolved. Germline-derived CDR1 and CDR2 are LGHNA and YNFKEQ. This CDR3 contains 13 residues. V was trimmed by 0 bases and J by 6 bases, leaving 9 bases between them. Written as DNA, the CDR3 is TGTGCCAGCAGCCAAGATGAGGTACGCGAGCAGTACTTC. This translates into CASSQDEVREQYF.

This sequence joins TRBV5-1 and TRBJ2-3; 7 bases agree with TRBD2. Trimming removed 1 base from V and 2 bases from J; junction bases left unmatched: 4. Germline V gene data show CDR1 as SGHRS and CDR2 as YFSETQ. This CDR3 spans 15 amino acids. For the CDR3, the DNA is TGCGCCAGCAGCTTGACGGGGAGGGACACAGATACGCAGTATTTT. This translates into CASSLTGRDTDTQYF.

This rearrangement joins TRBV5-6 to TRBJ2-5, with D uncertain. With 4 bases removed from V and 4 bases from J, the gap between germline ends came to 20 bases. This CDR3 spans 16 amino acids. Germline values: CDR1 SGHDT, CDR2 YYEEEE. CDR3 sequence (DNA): TGTGCCAGCAGCCCAAGTCCTACCGGGTTGGTAGAGACCCAGTACTTC. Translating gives CASSPSPTGLVETQYF.

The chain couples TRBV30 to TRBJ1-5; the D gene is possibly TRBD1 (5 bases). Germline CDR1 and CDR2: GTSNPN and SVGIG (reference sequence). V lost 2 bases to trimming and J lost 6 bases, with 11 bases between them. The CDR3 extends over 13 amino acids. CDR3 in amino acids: CAWSPRDSQPQHF. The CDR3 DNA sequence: TGTGCCTGGAGTCCCAGGGATAGTCAGCCCCAGCATTTT.

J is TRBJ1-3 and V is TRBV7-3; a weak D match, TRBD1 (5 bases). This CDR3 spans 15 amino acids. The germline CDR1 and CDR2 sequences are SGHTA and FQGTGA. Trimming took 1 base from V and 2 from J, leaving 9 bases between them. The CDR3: CASSLIGEPGNTIYF. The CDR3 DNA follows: TGTGCCAGCAGCTTAATAGGGGAACCTGGAAACACCATATATTTT.

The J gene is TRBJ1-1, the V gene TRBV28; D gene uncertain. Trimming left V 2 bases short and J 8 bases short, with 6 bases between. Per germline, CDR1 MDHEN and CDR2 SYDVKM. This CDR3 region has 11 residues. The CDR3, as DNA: TGTGCCAGCAGTTTAAACAGAGAAGCTTTCTTT. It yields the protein CASSLNREAFF.

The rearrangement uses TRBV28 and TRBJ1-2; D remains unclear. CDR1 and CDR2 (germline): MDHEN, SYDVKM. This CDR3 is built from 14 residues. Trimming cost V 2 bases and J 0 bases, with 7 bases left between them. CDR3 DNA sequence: TGTGCCAGCAGTTTAGCCAGTGCTAACTATGGCTACACCTTC. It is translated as CASSLASANYGYTF.

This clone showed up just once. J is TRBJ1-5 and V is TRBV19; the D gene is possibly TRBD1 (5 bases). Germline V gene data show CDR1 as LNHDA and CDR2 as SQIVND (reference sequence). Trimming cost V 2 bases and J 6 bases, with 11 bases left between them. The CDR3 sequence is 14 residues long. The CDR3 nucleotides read TGTGCCAGTAGTATATTTCAGGGTGGTCAGCCCCAGCATTTT. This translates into CASSIFQGGQPQHF.

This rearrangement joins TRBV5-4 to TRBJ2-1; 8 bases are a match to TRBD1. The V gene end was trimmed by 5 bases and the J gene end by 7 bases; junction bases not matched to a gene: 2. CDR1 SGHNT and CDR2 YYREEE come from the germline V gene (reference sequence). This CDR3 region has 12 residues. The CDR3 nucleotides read TGTGCCAGCAGTTACAGGGGGAATGAGCAGTTCTTC. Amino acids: CASSYRGNEQFF.

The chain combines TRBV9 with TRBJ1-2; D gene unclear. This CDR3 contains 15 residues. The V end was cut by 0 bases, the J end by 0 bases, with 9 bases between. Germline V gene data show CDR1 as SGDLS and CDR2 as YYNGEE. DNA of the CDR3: TGTGCCAGCAGCGTAGACCCAGTCCCTAACTATGGCTACACCTTC. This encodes CASSVDPVPNYGYTF. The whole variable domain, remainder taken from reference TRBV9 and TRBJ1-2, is DSGVTQTPKHLITATGQRVTLRCSPRSGDLSVYWYQQSLDQGLQFLIQYYNGEERAKGNILERFSAQQFPDLHSELNLSSLELGDSALYFCASSVDPVPNYGYTFGSGTRLTVV.

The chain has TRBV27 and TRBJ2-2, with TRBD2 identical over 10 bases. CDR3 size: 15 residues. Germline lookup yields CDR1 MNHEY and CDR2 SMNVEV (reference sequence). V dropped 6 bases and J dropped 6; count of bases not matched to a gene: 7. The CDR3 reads CASREGLATPGELFF. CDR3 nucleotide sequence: TGTGCCAGCAGGGAGGGACTAGCGACGCCCGGGGAGCTGTTTTTT.

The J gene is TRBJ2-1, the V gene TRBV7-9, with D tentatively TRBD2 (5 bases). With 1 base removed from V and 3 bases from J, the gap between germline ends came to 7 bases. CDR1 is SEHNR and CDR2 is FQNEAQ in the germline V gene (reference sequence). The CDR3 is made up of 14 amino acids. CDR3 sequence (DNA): TGTGCCAGCAGCTTAGATACTAGCTACAATGAGCAGTTCTTC. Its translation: CASSLDTSYNEQFF. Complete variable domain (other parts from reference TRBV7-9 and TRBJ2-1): DTGVSQNPRHKITKRGQNVTFRCDPISEHNRLYWYRQTLGQGPEFLTYFQNEAQLEKSRLLSDRFSAERPKGSFSTLEIQRTEQGDSAMYLCASSLDTSYNEQFFGPGTRLTVL.

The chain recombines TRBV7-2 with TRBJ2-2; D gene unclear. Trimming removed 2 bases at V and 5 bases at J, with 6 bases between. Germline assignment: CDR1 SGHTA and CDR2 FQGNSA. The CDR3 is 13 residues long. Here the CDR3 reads CASSLRVTGELFF. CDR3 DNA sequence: TGTGCCAGCAGCTTACGGGTTACCGGGGAGCTGTTTTTT.

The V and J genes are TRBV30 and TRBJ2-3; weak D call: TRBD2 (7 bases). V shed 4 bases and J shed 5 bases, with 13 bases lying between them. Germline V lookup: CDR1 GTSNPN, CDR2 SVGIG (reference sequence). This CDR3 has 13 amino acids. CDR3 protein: CAWMRGGGDTQYF. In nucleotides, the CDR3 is TGTGCCTGGATGAGGGGGGGAGGAGATACGCAGTATTTT. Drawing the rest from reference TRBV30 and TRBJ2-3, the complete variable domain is SQTIHQWPATLVQPVGSPLSLECTVEGTSNPNLYWYRQAAGRGLQLLFYSVGIGQISSEVPQNLSASRPQDRQFILSSKKLLLSDSGFYLCAWMRGGGDTQYFGPGTRLTVL.

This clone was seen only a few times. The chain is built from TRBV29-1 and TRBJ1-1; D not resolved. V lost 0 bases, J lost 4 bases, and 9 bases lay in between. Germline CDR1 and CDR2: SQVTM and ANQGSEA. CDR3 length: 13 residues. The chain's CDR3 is CSVEEATGTEAFF. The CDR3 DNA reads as TGCAGCGTTGAAGAGGCCACGGGCACTGAAGCTTTCTTT.

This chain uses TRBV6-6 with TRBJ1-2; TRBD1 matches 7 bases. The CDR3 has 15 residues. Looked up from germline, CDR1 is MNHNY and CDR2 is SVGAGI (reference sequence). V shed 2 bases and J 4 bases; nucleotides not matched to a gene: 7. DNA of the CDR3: TGTGCCAGCAGTTACCTTGACAGGGAGCTCTATGGCTACACCTTC. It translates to CASSYLDRELYGYTF.

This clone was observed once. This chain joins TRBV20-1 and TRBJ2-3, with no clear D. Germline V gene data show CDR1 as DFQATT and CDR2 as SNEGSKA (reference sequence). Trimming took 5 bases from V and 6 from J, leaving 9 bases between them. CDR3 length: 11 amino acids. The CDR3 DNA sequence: TGCAGTGCTGAACGAGGTGATACGCAGTATTTT. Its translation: CSAERGDTQYF.

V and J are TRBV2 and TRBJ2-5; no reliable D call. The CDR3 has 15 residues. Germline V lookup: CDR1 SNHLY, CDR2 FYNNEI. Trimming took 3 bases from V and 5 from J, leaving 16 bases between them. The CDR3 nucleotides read TGTGCCAGCAGTGACGACGGATTCCTCGGGGAGACCCAGTACTTC. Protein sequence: CASSDDGFLGETQYF. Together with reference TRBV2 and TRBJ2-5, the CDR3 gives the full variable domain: EPEVTQTPSHQVTQMGQEVILRCVPISNHLYFYWYRQILGQKVEFLVSFYNNEISEKSEIFDDQFSVERPDGSNFTLKIRSTKLEDSAMYFCASSDDGFLGETQYFGPGTRLLVL.

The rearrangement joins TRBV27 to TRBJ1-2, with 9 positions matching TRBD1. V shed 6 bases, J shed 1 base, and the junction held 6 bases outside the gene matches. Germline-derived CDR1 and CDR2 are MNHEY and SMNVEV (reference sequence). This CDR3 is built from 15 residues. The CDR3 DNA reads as TGTGCCAGCAGCCGGACAGGGGCTTTTAACTATGGCTACACCTTC. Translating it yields CASSRTGAFNYGYTF.